Sequencing of this T cell receptor (beta chain) was carried out in a study of T cells in Graves' hyperthyroidism and ophthalmopathy. Study details: Initial diagnosis, before any treatment, was when peripheral blood was collected. Study results and limitations: Peripheral blood also featured most of the thyroid clonotypes expanded above 0.001.

Of note for this clonotype: Its matching antigen is unknown.

From RNA transcripts, TCR beta CDR3 regions were amplified. Primed by the HTBI set, a first-round RT-PCR was run on the TCR CDR3. Each CDR3 protein gets one entry after TCRdb re-called the multiplex PCR reads with MiXCR. The data contain some 500,000 distinct CDR3 sequences, 16% of them singletons. The germline V gene has CDR1 GTSNPN and CDR2 SVGIG (reference sequence). The ends lost 0 bases at V and 7 bases at J; junction bases unmatched: 14. The CDR3 spans 20 residues. The authors took PBMCs from roughly 9.5 ml fresh peripheral blood. The source of this sequence is a woman aged 25 to 45 with Graves' ophthalmopathy. The sequenced sample consisted of blood. The V and J genes are TRBV30 and TRBJ2-2; 16 nucleotides agree with TRBD2. The CDR3 nucleotides are TGTGCCTGGAGTGTAGATCCGGGACTAGCGGGAGGGCCGAGACGCGGGGAGCTGTTTTTT. Its translation: CAWSVDPGLAGGPRRGELFF.